This T cell receptor beta chain was retrieved from a study of regulatory T cells in long-lasting Graves disease. Findings and caveats of the study: Exclusively peripheral blood, rather than thyroid tissue, was studied.

The time point is: newly diagnosed GD, antithyroid drugs for less than 3 months. PBMC RNA was the source of the TCR library. This clonotype was seen ten or more times. No antigen is known for it. Construction of TCR beta libraries relied on iRepertoire HTBI primers and on Arm-PCR targeting CDR3 regions. Using its own MiXCR run on the multiplex PCR reads, TCRdb lists one record per CDR3 protein. Of around 450,000 distinct CDR3 sequences in the sample, 15% are singletons; the top ten hold approximately 7.8%. The CDR3 runs 22 residues. V shed 1 base, J shed 0 bases, and the junction held 21 bases outside the gene matches. CDR1 and CDR2 (germline): MGHDK, SYGVNS. These data also formed part of another study, on T cells in Graves' hyperthyroidism and ophthalmopathy. That study adds: HTBI primers drove first-round RT-PCR of the TCR CDR3. Ophthalmopathy stood apart from stable hyperthyroidism in a 13 V-J model.

The chain is built from TRBV25-1 and TRBJ2-1; TRBD1 matches at 7 bases. The sample in question was peripheral blood mononuclear cells (PBMCs), obtained at new diagnosis, from a patient treated with antithyroid drugs. This sequence was found in a woman aged 40 to 50 with Graves disease. CDR3 nucleotide sequence: TGTGCCAGCAGTGAATTTTTCCCCACCGGGACAGAGTCTCGTTCCTCCTACAATGAGCAGTTCTTC. Translating gives CASSEFFPTGTESRSSYNEQFF.